The 22 T cell receptor beta chains given below trace back to one sample, sequenced in a study of T-cell reconstitution after alpha-beta-depleted transplantation in children. Construction of the TCRbeta library involved unique molecular identifiers. One entry per CDR3 protein results from TCRdb running MiXCR on the PCR reads. The sample lists about 610,000 distinct CDR3 sequences; approximately 10% were seen once. The source material was PBMCs from the stem cell graft donor, sampled from the stem cell graft. The receptor set was obtained from a human donor who donated a stem cell graft to a child with acute myeloid leukemia.

This clonotype has at least ten counts. V and J are TRBV21-1 and TRBJ2-7. TRBV21-1 is a known pseudogene. CDR3 length: 13 residues. The CDR3 coding sequence is TGTGCCAGCAGCAAAGGAGAGCGAGACGAGCAGTACTTC. Its translation: CASSKGERDEQYF.

This clonotype was observed a handful of times. The V gene is TRBV29-1, the J gene TRBJ2-1, with D possibly TRBD2 on 5 matching bases. Germline V gene sequence: CDR1 SQVTM, CDR2 ANQGSEA. CDR3 length equals 14 residues. V was clipped by 4 bases and J by 6 bases, with 16 bases between them. CDR3 loop: CSVGRRLALNEQFF. The CDR3 region has the DNA TGCAGCGTTGGAAGGCGTCTAGCTCTCAATGAGCAGTTCTTC.

This clonotype was picked up many times. The rearrangement uses TRBV9 and TRBJ2-1, with 8 nucleotides matching TRBD1. V trimming: 4 bases; J trimming: 2 bases; junction bases outside the gene matches: 8. Germline loops: CDR1 SGDLS, CDR2 YYNGEE. The CDR3 sequence is 16 residues long. The CDR3 spells CASSLQGEVTYNEQFF. The CDR3, as DNA: TGTGCCAGCAGCTTACAGGGGGAGGTTACCTACAATGAGCAGTTCTTC.

This clonotype has just a few counts. The chain employs TRBV28 and TRBJ1-5; the D gene is possibly TRBD1 (6 bases). The germline V and J ends were trimmed by 7 bases and 4 bases, with 11 bases remaining between them. The CDR3 sequence is 13 residues long. Germline V CDR1 and CDR2: MDHEN, SYDVKM. In DNA, the CDR3 is TGTGCCAGCACTGACAGGAAAAATCAGCCCCAGCATTTT. Its translation: CASTDRKNQPQHF. Drawing the rest from reference TRBV28 and TRBJ1-5, the complete variable domain is DVKVTQSSRYLVKRTGEKVFLECVQDMDHENMFWYRQDPGLGLRLIYFSYDVKMKEKGDIPEGYSVSREKKERFSLILESASTNQTSMYLCASTDRKNQPQHFGDGTRLSIL.

The chain is built from TRBV27 and TRBJ1-5; the match to TRBD1 covers 8 bases. The CDR3 length is 19 residues. Trimming removed 3 bases from V and 2 bases from J; junction bases left unmatched: 15. The germline V gene has CDR1 MNHEY and CDR2 SMNVEV (reference sequence). The CDR3 protein is CASSFRPPGQAPGNQPQHF. The CDR3 DNA reads as TGTGCCAGCAGTTTTCGCCCCCCGGGACAGGCGCCTGGCAATCAGCCCCAGCATTTT.

This sequence joins TRBV25-1 and TRBJ1-4, with no clear D. V was trimmed by 5 bases and J by 4 bases, leaving 11 bases between them. Per germline, CDR1 MGHDK and CDR2 SYGVNS. The CDR3 has 14 residues. Here the CDR3 DNA reads TGTGCCAGCAGTCTTACCGCCCTTAATGAAAAACTGTTTTTT. Protein: CASSLTALNEKLFF.

The V call is TRBV18, the J call TRBJ2-3; D may be TRBD2 (5 bases). Germline assignment: CDR1 KGHSH and CDR2 LQKENI. The CDR3 is made up of 14 amino acids. Trimming took off 5 bases at V and 4 bases at J, with 13 bases between the two ends. In DNA, the CDR3 is TGTGCCAGCTCATCCGGACTGAACCCAGATACGCAGTATTTT. Its protein product is CASSSGLNPDTQYF.

The chain has TRBV11-2 and TRBJ2-7, with 12 nucleotides matching TRBD2. V was clipped by 5 bases and J by 13 bases; unmatched bases: 6. This CDR3 is built from 12 residues. Germline assignment: CDR1 SGHAT and CDR2 FQNNGV. CDR3 nucleotide sequence: TGTGCCAGCAGCGACCTAGGACTAGCGGGATACTTC. This gives the protein CASSDLGLAGYF.

This clonotype turned up a few times. This sequence joins TRBV28 and TRBJ2-7, with a weak D call TRBD2 (5 bases). The CDR3 extends over 14 amino acids. Germline CDR1 MDHEN, CDR2 SYDVKM. V gave up 6 bases and J gave up 7 bases, with 19 bases separating them. CDR3 region: CASRHNWPSGEQYF. The CDR3 coding sequence is TGTGCCAGCAGGCACAATTGGCCGTCGGGAGAGCAGTACTTC. Full variable domain (outside the CDR3, taken from reference TRBV28 and TRBJ2-7): DVKVTQSSRYLVKRTGEKVFLECVQDMDHENMFWYRQDPGLGLRLIYFSYDVKMKEKGDIPEGYSVSREKKERFSLILESASTNQTSMYLCASRHNWPSGEQYFGPGTRLTVT.

The genes are TRBV3-1 and TRBJ1-5; TRBD1 agrees at 10 bases. This CDR3 contains 15 residues. V was clipped by 4 bases and J by 5 bases; unmatched bases: 5. CDR1 and CDR2 (germline): LGHDT, YNNKEL (reference sequence). The CDR3 nucleotides are TGTGCCAGCAGCCCGGGACAGGGGACGGATCAGCCCCAGCATTTT. Encoded protein: CASSPGQGTDQPQHF.

This clonotype has more than one count but fewer than ten. The chain couples TRBV12-3 or TRBV12-4 to TRBJ1-4, with D unclear. This CDR3 contains 13 residues. V lost 2 bases and J lost 8, with 9 bases in between. The chain's CDR3 is CASSLKGREKLFF. CDR3 DNA: TGTGCCAGCAGTTTAAAGGGTAGAGAAAAACTGTTTTTT.

This clonotype was detected only a few times. The J gene is TRBJ1-1, the V gene TRBV6-1; TRBD1 might be the D (5 bases). CDR1 MNHNS and CDR2 SASEGT come from the germline V gene. With 3 bases removed from V and 0 bases from J, the gap between germline ends came to 11 bases. The CDR3 consists of 15 residues. CDR3 coding DNA: TGTGCCAGCAGTGATAGGGGACGTATGAACACTGAAGCTTTCTTT. It yields the protein CASSDRGRMNTEAFF.

The genes are TRBV12-3 or TRBV12-4 and TRBJ1-3, with unresolved D. The CDR3 totals 13 residues. Trimming removed 8 bases at V and 0 bases at J, with 8 bases between. CDR3: CASDPTSGNTIYF. The CDR3 coding sequence is TGTGCCAGCGACCCCACCTCTGGAAACACCATATATTTT.

This clonotype was picked up many times. CDR3 amino acids: CASSFGRRQVYNEQFF. DNA for the CDR3: TGTGCCAGCAGCTTCGGTAGACGACAGGTATACAATGAGCAGTTCTTC. This sequence joins TRBV11-2 and TRBJ2-1, with D perhaps TRBD1 (6 bases). V was trimmed by 3 bases and J by 4 bases, leaving 16 bases between them. CDR3 length: 16 amino acids. Looked up from germline, CDR1 is SGHAT and CDR2 is FQNNGV.

This clonotype was recorded at least ten times. The J gene is TRBJ2-5, the V gene TRBV28; 13 bases match TRBD2. Unmatched junction bases numbered 15, after V lost 6 bases and J lost 5 bases. The CDR3 runs 18 residues. The V gene's germline CDR1 is MDHEN and CDR2 SYDVKM. CDR3 DNA: TGTGCCAGCAGCAGAGGACTAGCGGGAGAGTGGGTCAGGGAGACCCAGTACTTC. The encoded protein is CASSRGLAGEWVRETQYF.

There are a few counts of this clonotype. The gene calls are TRBV28 and TRBJ2-3; D not certain. V was clipped by 3 bases and J by 0 bases, with 7 bases between them. Germline V lookup: CDR1 MDHEN, CDR2 SYDVKM. CDR3 length equals 14 residues. This CDR3 is CASSFQPSTDTQYF. The CDR3 bases are TGTGCCAGCAGTTTCCAGCCTAGCACAGATACGCAGTATTTT.

This clonotype has ten or more counts. As DNA, the CDR3 is TGCGCCAGCAGCTTGGGGGGGTCTAGCGGCTCCTACAATGAGCAGTTCTTC. Protein product: CASSLGGSSGSYNEQFF. V and J are TRBV5-1 and TRBJ2-1; TRBD2 aligns across 7 bases. The CDR3 sequence is 17 residues long. V was pared by 0 bases and J by 0 bases, with 6 bases of the junction left unmatched. Per the germline V gene, CDR1 is SGHRS and CDR2 is YFSETQ.

This clonotype showed up just a few times. The chain recombines TRBV30 with TRBJ2-1; D remains unclear. Trimming cost V 5 bases and J 10 bases, with 12 bases left between them. The CDR3 contains 11 residues. Germline V gives CDR1 GTSNPN, CDR2 SVGIG (reference sequence). As DNA, the CDR3 is TGTGCCTGGGGTTTCGCGCCCGAGCAGTTCTTC. Translation gives CAWGFAPEQFF.

V is TRBV5-1 and J is TRBJ2-3, with a possible D match to TRBD1 (6 bases). The V end lost 7 bases, the J end lost 4 bases, and 13 bases lay between the germline ends. CDR3 length: 13 amino acids. Germline CDR1 and CDR2: SGHRS and YFSETQ. CDR3 nucleotide sequence: TGCGCCAGCCGGAAGGGGGTCTCAGATACGCAGTATTTT. Translation gives CASRKGVSDTQYF.

This clonotype was found many times. The chain employs TRBV29-1 and TRBJ2-1; D is unclear. CDR1 is SQVTM and CDR2 is ANQGSEA in the germline V gene. The CDR3 is 10 amino acids. V lost 7 bases and J 10 bases, leaving 11 bases between the germline ends. CDR3 DNA: TGCAGCGGCGCTGAGGTGGAGCAGTTCTTC. Translating gives CSGAEVEQFF.

This clonotype has just a few counts. J is TRBJ2-3 and V is TRBV6-1; D uncertain. The germline CDR1 and CDR2 sequences are MNHNS and SASEGT. The V and J ends lost 6 bases and 2 bases respectively, with 12 bases between them. The CDR3 is 14 residues long. The CDR3 protein is CASSFGPLTDTQYF. The DNA of the CDR3 is TGTGCCAGCAGCTTCGGACCCCTCACAGATACGCAGTATTTT.

This clonotype was observed a handful of times. The junction differs from germline at one of its ends, possibly a read error. The chain links TRBV12-3 or TRBV12-4 to TRBJ1-1; the D is unclear. This CDR3 contains 12 residues. CDR3 residues: CASILGNTEAFF. CDR3 DNA sequence: TGTGCCAGCATTTTAGGGAACACTGAAGCTTTCTTT.